These T cell receptor beta chains were read from a single sample in a study of shared clonotypes between healthy human individuals. TCRdb's copy holds only in-frame clones and misses some; the assay was immunoSEQ multiplex PCR. The sample gives roughly 1,500,000 clones, 95% to 99% of which show up once; 0.45% is in the top ten. The specimen was naive CD4+ T cells sorted from blood. These receptors came from a man aged 30 to 45 in good health. CDR3s include the opening cysteine and the closing phenylalanine or tryptophan. A D gene is named only where the DNA matches it firmly. Part of the rows lack a size; the others show once, few, many or a class for expanded clones.

d_gene,j_gene,v_gene,abundance,CDR3nt,CDR3aa
NA,TRBJ1-2,TRBV27,NA,TGTGCCAGCAGTTTAACTCACAGGGATGGCTACACCTTC,CASSLTHRDGYTF
TRBD2,TRBJ2-3,TRBV6-1,NA,TGTGCCAGCAGTGTTTCTAGCGGGAGGGCTGCAGATACGCAGTATTTT,CASSVSSGRAADTQYF
NA,TRBJ1-3,TRBV29-1,NA,TGCAGCGTCCAGGGTGGAAACACCATATATTTT,CSVQGGNTIYF
NA,TRBJ2-5,TRBV5-6,NA,TGTGCCAGCAGCGTGGGGTTGCTCCAGGAGACCCAGTACTTC,CASSVGLLQETQYF
NA,TRBJ2-1,TRBV11-2,NA,TGTGCCAGCACCGCCCCATCAACAGGAAAGATCTACAATGAGCAGTTCTTC,CASTAPSTGKIYNEQFF
NA,TRBJ2-7,TRBV7-9,NA,TGTGCCAGCACCCCCCCCGGCCGGGACACCTCCTACGAGCAGTACTTC,CASTPPGRDTSYEQYF
TRBD1,TRBJ1-5,TRBV19,once,TGTGCCAGTAGTCGGGTCCCGGGACAGGATCAGCCCCAGCATTTT,CASSRVPGQDQPQHF
NA,TRBJ1-1,TRBV9,NA,TGTGCCAGCAGCGTAGTAGAGGGGAGAGTAGCTTTCTTT,CASSVVEGRVAFF
NA,TRBJ2-5,TRBV5-4,NA,TGTGCCAGCAGCTTGTCCGGGAACCAAGAGACCCAGTACTTC,CASSLSGNQETQYF
TRBD1,TRBJ2-7,TRBV18,NA,TGTGCCAGCTCACCCGGGACAGTAAACTCCTACGAGCAGTACTTC,CASSPGTVNSYEQYF
TRBD1,TRBJ2-2,TRBV19,NA,TGTGCCAGTAGTATTGGACAGGGCAGCACCGGGGAGCTGTTTTTT,CASSIGQGSTGELFF
NA,TRBJ1-5,TRBV5-6,NA,TGTGCCAGCAGCTTCGGCAGGGTGGGAGAACAGCCCCAGCATTTT,CASSFGRVGEQPQHF
NA,TRBJ2-4,TRBV11-2,NA,TGTGCCAGCAGCTTACCTGGAGCCAAAAACATTCAGTACTTC,CASSLPGAKNIQYF
TRBD2,TRBJ2-1,TRBV5-6,NA,TGTGCCAGCAGCTTCCTAGCGGGAGTAGGGGGCAATGAGCAGTTCTTC,CASSFLAGVGGNEQFF
TRBD2,TRBJ2-1,TRBV6-4,NA,TGTGCCAGCAGACTAGCGGCCCAAAGTTCGAATGAGCAGTTCTTC,CASRLAAQSSNEQFF
NA,TRBJ2-1,TRBV29-1,NA,TGCAGCGTTGAAGATAACCGTTTCTACAATGAGCAGTTCTTC,CSVEDNRFYNEQFF
NA,TRBJ1-4,TRBV4-1,NA,TGCGCCAGCAGCCAAGTCCCACAGATGCCAAATGAAAAACTGTTTTTT,CASSQVPQMPNEKLFF
NA,TRBJ2-3,TRBV4-2,NA,TGTGCCAGCAGCCAGGCAATAATGGGCCGACCGAGCACAGATACGCAGTATTTT,CASSQAIMGRPSTDTQYF
NA,TRBJ2-3,TRBV6-5,NA,TGTGCCAGCACCATGGGACGAGGAACAGATACGCAGTATTTT,CASTMGRGTDTQYF
TRBD2,TRBJ2-2,TRBV7-3,NA,TGTGCCAGCGGGGGCTTTAGCGGGAGCGCCGGGGAGCTGTTTTTT,CASGGFSGSAGELFF
NA,TRBJ1-3,TRBV29-1,NA,TGCAGCGTTGAAGATCGAACAGGGAACTCTGGAAACACCATATATTTT,CSVEDRTGNSGNTIYF
NA,TRBJ2-5,TRBV6-5,NA,TGTGCCAGCAACAAAACAGGGTTCTTGGAGACCCAGTACTTC,CASNKTGFLETQYF
TRBD1,TRBJ1-2,TRBV7-9,NA,TGTGCCAGCAGCCGGACACGGACAGGGGGCGACTATGGCTACACCTTC,CASSRTRTGGDYGYTF
TRBD1,TRBJ1-2,TRBV6-5,NA,TGTGCCAGCAGGCAAGCGGGACAGACTTACTATGGCTACACCTTC,CASRQAGQTYYGYTF
NA,TRBJ2-5,TRBV4-1,NA,TGCGCCAGCAGCCAAGTTAGGTCTAGCGAGGATAGAGAGACCCAGTACTTC,CASSQVRSSEDRETQYF
TRBD1,TRBJ2-1,TRBV5-4,NA,TGTGCCAGCAGCTTGGTCGGGACAGGGGGTTCTGAGCAGTTCTTC,CASSLVGTGGSEQFF
TRBD2,TRBJ2-7,TRBV27,NA,TGTGCCAGCAGTTTTAGCGGGAGGAGGATCGTCTACGAGCAGTACTTC,CASSFSGRRIVYEQYF
NA,TRBJ2-7,TRBV5-1,NA,TGCGCCAGCAGCTTGGTCAGGGGTTCCTCCTACGAGCAGTACTTC,CASSLVRGSSYEQYF
NA,TRBJ1-3,TRBV7-8,NA,TGTGCCAGCAGCTTTTCCCCCGTTACGGGGGTATCATCGGGAAACACCATATATTTT,CASSFSPVTGVSSGNTIYF
NA,TRBJ1-1,TRBV15,NA,TGTGCCACCAGCAGAGAAGGTTACACTGAAGCTTTCTTT,CATSREGYTEAFF
NA,TRBJ1-2,TRBV27,NA,TGTGCCAGCAGTTTCGGACAGACTAACTATGGCTACACCTTC,CASSFGQTNYGYTF
NA,TRBJ2-6,TRBV7-9,NA,TGTGCCAGCAGCTTGCCGAACTCTGGGGCCAACGTCCTGACTTTC,CASSLPNSGANVLTF
TRBD2,TRBJ2-2,TRBV5-1,once,TGCGCCAGCGGTATCGGGACTAGGGGCGCCGGGGAGCTGTTTTTT,CASGIGTRGAGELFF
TRBD2,TRBJ2-1,TRBV11-3,NA,TGTGCCAGCAGCAAACTAGCGGCAGGCTACAATGAGCAGTTCTTC,CASSKLAAGYNEQFF
NA,TRBJ1-5,TRBV10-3,NA,TGTGCCATCAGTGATTTTGAACAGCCCCAGCATTTT,CAISDFEQPQHF
TRBD2,TRBJ2-5,TRBV5-1,NA,TGCGCCAGCAGCCTCGGACTAGCGGGAGGATGGCAAGAGACCCAGTACTTC,CASSLGLAGGWQETQYF
NA,TRBJ1-3,TRBV11-2,NA,TGTGCCAGCCAAGTTGACTTCGGAACCGCCATATATTTT,CASQVDFGTAIYF
NA,TRBJ2-1,TRBV5-1,NA,TGCGCCAGCAGCTTCAACAATGAGCAGTTCTTC,CASSFNNEQFF
NA,TRBJ1-1,TRBV18,NA,TGTGCCAGCTCACCACTTTCTGAAGGGCCGAACACTGAAGCTTTCTTT,CASSPLSEGPNTEAFF
NA,TRBJ1-2,TRBV4-3,NA,TGCGCCAGCAGCCAAGATTGGCGGACAGCTAGCGGCTACACCTTC,CASSQDWRTASGYTF
NA,TRBJ1-4,TRBV12-1,once,TGTGCCAGTCGGGTCCTAGCAACTAATGAAAAACTGTTTTTT,CASRVLATNEKLFF
NA,TRBJ2-2,TRBV6-1,NA,TGTGCCAGCATTGGGGGGCGCGACACCGGGGAGCTGTTTTTT,CASIGGRDTGELFF
TRBD1,TRBJ1-5,TRBV19,NA,TGTGCCAGTAGTATAGCGGGACAGACCCATAGCAATCAGCCCCAGCATTTT,CASSIAGQTHSNQPQHF